Listed below are T cell receptor beta chains from one sample, sequenced in a study of shared T cell receptors in the human thymus. Generated by immunoSEQ multiplex PCR, the TCRdb table keeps only in-frame clones and is missing some. The sample holds roughly 500,000 clones, approximately 80% seen once. These sequences were also reported in another study, on human thymus T cells.

Sequencing input: thymocytes. These receptors all come from a boy under two years old with a congenital heart defect. CDR3s include the opening cysteine and the closing phenylalanine or tryptophan. The D gene is left open where the match is weak. Clone size is shown for a subset of rows, as once, few, many or a class of expanded clone.

D gene	V gene	J gene	clone size	CDR3 DNA	CDR3 protein
TRBD1	TRBV7-2	TRBJ2-3	.	TGTGCCAGCAGCTTCGCTTGGACAGGGCGAGATACGCAGTATTTT	CASSFAWTGRDTQYF
.	TRBV16	TRBJ2-7	.	TGTGCCAGCAGCCAATCGGTTCAGGGTAGCTACGAGCAGTACTTC	CASSQSVQGSYEQYF
TRBD1	TRBV18	TRBJ1-5	.	TGTGCCAGCTCACCGACAGGGGATCAGCCCCAGCATTTT	CASSPTGDQPQHF
TRBD2	TRBV13	TRBJ2-1	.	TGTGCCAGCAGCTCCCAGACTAGCGGGAGTCGGGCCTACAATGAGCAGTTCTTC	CASSSQTSGSRAYNEQFF
.	TRBV27	TRBJ1-1	.	TGTGCCAGCAGTTTTTGGGGTAGGGGCAAGAACACTGAAGCTTTCTTT	CASSFWGRGKNTEAFF
TRBD2	TRBV5-6	TRBJ2-1	.	TGTGCCAGCAGCCGGGGAGTTAGCGGGAGGGAGTACAATGAGCAGTTCTTC	CASSRGVSGREYNEQFF
TRBD2	TRBV30	TRBJ2-7	.	TGTGCCTGGAGGCCGGGAGGATATCTATTCGGCGAGCAGTACTTC	CAWRPGGYLFGEQYF
.	TRBV6-5	TRBJ2-6	.	TGTGCCAGCAGCCCAGGGTTAGGGGCCAACGTCCTGACTTTC	CASSPGLGANVLTF
.	TRBV5-1	TRBJ2-7	.	TGCGCCAGCAGCTTCAGGGGCTCCTACGAGCAGTACTTC	CASSFRGSYEQYF
TRBD1	TRBV6-6	TRBJ2-7	.	TGTGCCAGCAGCTGGGGACAGCGCAACGAGCAGTACTTC	CASSWGQRNEQYF
TRBD1	TRBV14	TRBJ2-7	.	TGTGCCAGCAGCCAAGAAGGGGGCCGCGCCGAGCAGTACTTC	CASSQEGGRAEQYF
TRBD2	TRBV7-9	TRBJ2-1	.	TGTGCCAGCAGCCCCCAACTAGCGGAGTACAATGAGCAGTTCTTC	CASSPQLAEYNEQFF
TRBD2	TRBV7-3	TRBJ2-1	.	TGTGCCAGCAGCTTAACTAAACTAGCGGGAGTGGTTTCCTACAATGAGCAGTTCTTC	CASSLTKLAGVVSYNEQFF
TRBD2	TRBV27	TRBJ2-7	.	TGTGCCAGCAGCCCTGGACTAGCGCTCTACGAGCAGTACTTC	CASSPGLALYEQYF
.	TRBV19	TRBJ1-1	.	TGTGCCAGTAGTATCCCTCGTCTACTCCGGGAGAACACTGAAGCTTTCTTT	CASSIPRLLRENTEAFF
.	TRBV29-1	TRBJ2-3	.	TGCAGCGTTGAAGAGGGGGGGCTAGCGGACTCCACAGATACGCAGTATTTT	CSVEEGGLADSTDTQYF
TRBD1	TRBV11-2	TRBJ2-7	.	TGTGCCAGCAGCCAGGGGGTCTACGAGCAGTACTTC	CASSQGVYEQYF
.	TRBV14	TRBJ2-7	.	TGTGCCAGCAGCCAAGCTTCAGGGGTTTCAGGAGGATACGAGCAGTACTTC	CASSQASGVSGGYEQYF
.	TRBV2	TRBJ1-1	.	TGTGCCAGCAGTGAAGAGCGGGACACTGAAGCTTTCTTT	CASSEERDTEAFF
TRBD1	TRBV30	TRBJ2-7	.	TGTGCCTGGTATCCCGGGGACAGGGGGGCCGAGCAGTACTTC	CAWYPGDRGAEQYF
TRBD2	TRBV13	TRBJ2-3	.	TGTGCCAGCAGGGGGAGGGGCACAGATACGCAGTATTTT	CASRGRGTDTQYF
TRBD1	TRBV7-9	TRBJ1-1	.	TGTGCCAGCAGCTTCGGACAGGGGCGGACTGAAGCTTTCTTT	CASSFGQGRTEAFF
.	TRBV12-5	TRBJ1-2	.	TGTGCTAGTGGTTTGGCACAAACAATTCGTCCGGGACAACCTAACTATGGCTACACCTTC	CASGLAQTIRPGQPNYGYTF
TRBD2	TRBV15	TRBJ2-1	.	TGTGCCACCAGCAGAGTTACTAGCGGGAACCCACGGTATAACAATGAGCAGTTCTTC	CATSRVTSGNPRYNNEQFF
TRBD2	TRBV6-4	TRBJ2-7	once	TGTGCCAGCAGTGACGGATGGCGGGAGGGGAACGAGCAGTACTTC	CASSDGWREGNEQYF
TRBD2	TRBV2	TRBJ2-1	.	TGTGCCAGCAGGAAGGTGAGCGGGGATTACAATGAGCAGTTCTTC	CASRKVSGDYNEQFF
TRBD2	TRBV29-1	TRBJ2-1	.	TGCAGCGTTGAAGAAGGACTAGCGGGAGGGCCGAGAGAGCAGTTCTTC	CSVEEGLAGGPREQFF
TRBD2	TRBV11-2	TRBJ2-2	.	TGTGCCAGCAGCTTTCCTCTGACTAGCGGGACGAACACCGGGGAGCTGTTTTTT	CASSFPLTSGTNTGELFF
TRBD1	TRBV5-4	TRBJ2-7	.	TGTGCCAGCAGCCTGGGTGGGACAGGGGTCGAGGGGAACAAGTACTTC	CASSLGGTGVEGNKYF
.	TRBV25-1	TRBJ2-3	.	TGTGCCAGCGCGCCTTTTTGGGCTCTCACAGATACGCAGTATTTT	CASAPFWALTDTQYF
.	TRBV18	TRBJ2-2	.	TGTGCCAGCTCACCTGGCGGGATGGGCACCGGGGAGCTGTTTTTT	CASSPGGMGTGELFF
.	TRBV7-2	TRBJ2-7	.	TGTGCCAGCAGCACCAAAGGCCGGGACAAGCTCGACGAGCAGTACTTC	CASSTKGRDKLDEQYF
.	TRBV10-3	TRBJ1-1	.	TGTGCCATCAGGACAGGTCTCTTGAACACTGAAGCTTTCTTT	CAIRTGLLNTEAFF
.	TRBV5-6	TRBJ2-7	.	TGTGCCAGCAGCTTCCAGGGGATCAGCTACGAGCAGTACTTC	CASSFQGISYEQYF
TRBD2	TRBV7-6	TRBJ2-2	.	TGTGCCAGCAGCCCCAGACTAGCGGGAGGCGCGAACACCGGGGAGCTGTTTTTT	CASSPRLAGGANTGELFF
.	TRBV29-1	TRBJ2-1	.	TGCAGCGCCTCACCAGGGGCGCGGTACACCTACAATGAGCAGTTCTTC	CSASPGARYTYNEQFF
.	TRBV4-3	TRBJ2-4	few	TGCGCCAGCAGCCAAGAGCAGGCAAAGAGGGAGGACTTC	CASSQEQAKREDF
TRBD1	TRBV5-4	TRBJ1-2	.	TGTGCCAGCAGCTTGCAAGGGGGCAGCGCAAACTATGGCTACACCTTC	CASSLQGGSANYGYTF
.	TRBV7-9	TRBJ2-5	.	TGTGCCAGCAGCCCACCGGGTTCCTCAGAGACCCAGTACTTC	CASSPPGSSETQYF
.	TRBV27	TRBJ1-2	.	TGTGCCAGCAGTTTATCGGTGCATAGCTATGGCTACACCTTC	CASSLSVHSYGYTF
.	TRBV28	TRBJ1-2	few	TGTGCCAGCAAGCACAGGGTAAACTATGGCTACACCTTC	CASKHRVNYGYTF
.	TRBV10-2	TRBJ1-2	.	TGCGCCAGCAGTGTCGCGGGGGCGGGGTATGGCTACACCTTC	CASSVAGAGYGYTF
.	TRBV7-3	TRBJ1-2	.	TGTGCCAGCAGCCCGACCGGGGGGGCGTCTGGCTACACCTTC	CASSPTGGASGYTF
.	TRBV28	TRBJ1-5	.	TGTGCCAGCCACCCCTGGGGAAGACAGAACACCTACAATCAGCCCCAGCATTTT	CASHPWGRQNTYNQPQHF
.	TRBV20-1	TRBJ2-1	.	TGCAGTGCTGAAACGGGAGTTGGGCAGTTCTTC	CSAETGVGQFF
.	TRBV7-6	TRBJ2-5	.	TGTGCCAGCAGCTTAGATGGCGGGAGAGGGGGAGAGACCCAGTACTTC	CASSLDGGRGGETQYF
.	TRBV2	TRBJ1-4	.	TGTGCCAGCAGTGAGGGGGGAAGTCGTGAAAAACTGTTTTTT	CASSEGGSREKLFF
.	TRBV5-4	TRBJ2-7	.	TGTGCCAGCAGCTTACAGGGATACGAGCAGTACTTC	CASSLQGYEQYF
.	TRBV4-3	TRBJ2-7	.	TGCGCCAGCAGCCAAGGTGGGGCGAACTACGAGCAGTACTTC	CASSQGGANYEQYF
TRBD2	TRBV15	TRBJ2-6	.	TGTGCCACCAGCCTGGGAGGGAATATCTCTGGGGCCAACGTCCTGACTTTC	CATSLGGNISGANVLTF
.	TRBV5-4	TRBJ1-2	.	TGTGCCAGCAGAAAAGAAACAGGGTTCTATGGCTACACCTTC	CASRKETGFYGYTF
TRBD2	TRBV2	TRBJ2-7	.	TGTGCCAGCAGTGAAGCGCTTCGGGGACTAGCGGGCCGCACCTACGAGCAGTACTTC	CASSEALRGLAGRTYEQYF
TRBD2	TRBV27	TRBJ2-7	few	TGTGCCAGCAGTACCTCGGGACTAGCGGGATACGAGCAGTACTTC	CASSTSGLAGYEQYF
TRBD2	TRBV28	TRBJ2-7	.	TGTGCCAGCAGGGATAGCGGGGTAGACTCCTACGAGCAGTACTTC	CASRDSGVDSYEQYF
TRBD2	TRBV9	TRBJ2-7	.	TGTGCCAGCAGCCGGACTAGCGGGGGGGTTGGATTAGAGCAGTACTTC	CASSRTSGGVGLEQYF